This T cell receptor beta chain emerged from a study of technical replicates of blood from a handful of donors. This table comes from immunoSEQ multiplex PCR, and its TCRdb copy is limited to in-frame clones, with some not included. The sample records approximately 12,000 clones, roughly nine tenths being singletons. This clone was seen a single time. CDR3 length: 18 residues. Looked up from germline, CDR1 is LGHNA and CDR2 is YNFKEQ. V gave up 6 bases and J gave up 0 bases; unmatched junction bases: 11. Sequencing input: PBMCs. The sequence derives from a human donor in good health. The rearrangement links TRBV4-2 to TRBJ1-6, with TRBD1 identical over 7 bases. CDR3 in DNA: TGTGCCAGCAGTTCAAGTGGGACAGCCAGCTCCTATAATTCACCCCTCCACTTT. Amino acid sequence: CASSSSGTASSYNSPLHF.